Shown below are 8 T cell receptor beta chains from a single sample sequenced in a study of cytomegalovirus exposure and HLA in healthy donors. The PCR ran on 60 Vbeta and 13 Jbeta primers. TCRdb keeps only in-frame clones here, not all; method: immunoSEQ multiplex PCR. The data contain about 83,000 clones, approximately 80% of them singletons. The source material was PBMCs. These TCRs come from a young woman in good health and CMV-seronegative.

This clone was detected a few times. This chain links TRBV18 with TRBJ2-5, with D perhaps TRBD2 (5 bases). CDR1 is KGHSH, CDR2 LQKENI, per germline. The V gene lost 3 bases and the J gene lost 5 bases, with 10 bases spanning the gap. This CDR3 comprises 13 residues. The CDR3: CASSPGVIETQYF. The CDR3 region has the DNA TGTGCCAGCTCACCGGGAGTGATCGAGACCCAGTACTTC.

The J gene is TRBJ1-1, the V gene TRBV19, with TRBD1 as a possible D gene (5 bases). Between the trimmed V and J ends, which lost 3 bases and 7 bases, there was a span of 15 bases. Looked up from germline, CDR1 is LNHDA and CDR2 is SQIVND (reference sequence). CDR3 length: 14 amino acids. The CDR3 here is CASSMRRGWVEAFF. CDR3 DNA: TGTGCCAGTAGTATGCGTAGGGGCTGGGTTGAAGCTTTCTTT.

On this clone: Compared with germline, one end of the junction differs, possibly owing to a read error. V and J are TRBV7-7 and TRBJ1-1; 7 positions match TRBD1. The CDR3 has 15 residues. Germline lookup yields CDR1 SSHAT and CDR2 FNYEAQ (reference sequence). The CDR3 DNA follows: TGTGCTAGCAGCTTTGGACAGGTTGGGGGGACTGAAGCTTTCTTT. Translated, it gives CASSFGQVGGTEAFF. Using reference TRBV7-7 and TRBJ1-1 for the parts outside the CDR3, the full variable domain is GAGVSQSPRYKVTKRGQDVTLRCDPISSHATLYWYQQALGQGPEFLTYFNYEAQPDKSGLPSDRFSAERPEGSISTLTIQRTEQRDSAMYRCASSFGQVGGTEAFFGQGTRLTVV.

V is TRBV19 and J is TRBJ2-7; possibly TRBD1 for D (5 bases). The germline V gene encodes CDR1 LNHDA and CDR2 SQIVND (reference sequence). V was trimmed by 7 bases and J by 3 bases, leaving 22 bases between them. The CDR3 spans 16 residues. CDR3: CASTLKGQPSHYEQYF. The CDR3 nucleotides read TGTGCCAGTACCCTGAAAGGACAACCATCCCACTACGAGCAGTACTTC.

V gene TRBV29-1 combines with J gene TRBJ2-5, with 7 bases aligning to TRBD1. CDR3 size: 13 residues. J lost 4 bases, V lost 6 bases, and 8 bases had no gene match. From germline, CDR1 is SQVTM and CDR2 ANQGSEA. CDR3 bases: TGCAGCGTCGACGGTCCAGGGGGAGAGACCCAGTACTTC. Translated: CSVDGPGGETQYF.

This rearrangement joins TRBV7-8 to TRBJ1-4; 8 bases match TRBD1. The ends lost 4 bases at V and 9 bases at J; junction bases unmatched: 13. Germline lookup yields CDR1 SGHVS and CDR2 FQNEAQ. The length of the CDR3 is 16 residues. CDR3 sequence reads: CASSSSRTGQGQKLFF. CDR3 DNA: TGTGCCAGCAGCTCATCCCGGACAGGGCAGGGCCAAAAACTGTTTTTT.

The chain employs TRBV6-4 and TRBJ2-1, with D possibly matching TRBD1 (5 bases). From germline, CDR1 is MRHNA and CDR2 SNTAGT. The CDR3 spans 11 residues. With 5 bases removed from V and 11 bases from J, the gap between germline ends came to 10 bases. The CDR3 protein is CASSRTLKQFF. The CDR3 DNA reads TGTGCCAGCAGTAGGACACTCAAGCAGTTCTTC.

The chain uses TRBV19 and TRBJ2-7, with 10 nucleotides matching TRBD1. Germline CDR1 and CDR2: LNHDA and SQIVND (reference sequence). This CDR3 contains 12 residues. V shed 9 bases and J 5 bases; nucleotides not matched to a gene: 4. CDR3 protein: CASSGTGDEQYF. Written as DNA, the CDR3 is TGTGCCAGCTCCGGGACAGGGGACGAGCAGTACTTC.